Listed here are 32 T cell receptor beta chains from one sample, sequenced in a study of blood T cell repertoires in COVID-19 (dated by TCRdb to about 2020). The receptor library was made with the immunoSEQ multiplex PCR assay. Entries here come from immuneACCESS through TCRdb and include only in-frame sequences with V and J called. Some clones fail to appear in such tables; in the studies checked, an unresolved V gene covers under half of the shortfall, and the cause of the remainder is unknown. For this sample the table gives about 270,000 clones, of which approximately 83% were detected only once. More than 8% of the sample is taken by the ten largest. What was sequenced was peripheral blood. The receptors were gathered from a woman in her 50s who had recovered from COVID-19.

The chain's CDR3 is CASSQDRLALRDTQYF. In DNA form, the CDR3 reads TGCGCCAGCAGCCAAGATAGACTAGCCCTACGAGATACGCAGTATTTT. The rearrangement links TRBV4-3 to TRBJ2-3, with 7 nucleotides matching TRBD2. In germline, CDR1 is LGHNA, CDR2 YSLEER. This CDR3 has 16 residues. Unmatched junction bases numbered 8, after V lost 0 bases and J lost 5 bases.

The gene calls are TRBV3-1 (or the pseudogene TRBV3-2) and TRBJ1-1, with TRBD1 as a possible D gene (6 bases). V lost 0 bases, J lost 1 base, and 9 bases lay in between. This CDR3 has 15 amino acids. Germline lookup yields CDR1 LGHDT and CDR2 YNNKEL (reference sequence). CDR3 residues: CASSQDAQGNTEAFF. In nucleotides, the CDR3 is TGTGCCAGCAGCCAAGATGCACAGGGGAACACTGAAGCTTTCTTT.

This chain uses TRBV2 with TRBJ1-1; D call uncertain. This CDR3 has 13 residues. Trimming removed 8 bases from V and 2 bases from J, with 12 bases in between. Germline V gene sequence: CDR1 SNHLY, CDR2 FYNNEI. The CDR3 DNA sequence: TGTGCCAGCGCAGGAGGTAGAAACACTGAAGCTTTCTTT. This codes for CASAGGRNTEAFF.

This clone has more than one count but fewer than ten. The chain joins TRBV6-2 or TRBV6-3 to TRBJ2-2; TRBD2 agrees at 8 bases. Per the germline V gene, CDR1 is MNHEY and CDR2 is SVGEGT. The CDR3 is 15 residues long. Germline trimming cut 6 bases from V and 5 bases from J; bases unmatched to any gene: 8. The chain's CDR3 is CASSLPGGITGELFF. The CDR3, as DNA: TGTGCCAGCAGCCTTCCGGGGGGGATTACCGGGGAGCTGTTTTTT.

The chain uses TRBV7-9 and TRBJ2-2; TRBD2 matches 12 bases. CDR3 length: 17 amino acids. The V gene end was trimmed by 3 bases and the J gene end by 4 bases; junction bases not matched to a gene: 6. CDR1 SEHNR and CDR2 FQNEAQ come from the germline V gene (reference sequence). The chain's CDR3 is CASSFRGGLAGTGELFF. The CDR3 DNA reads TGTGCCAGCAGCTTCAGAGGGGGACTAGCGGGCACCGGGGAGCTGTTTTTT.

The genes are TRBV6-5 and TRBJ1-2; D is perhaps TRBD1 (5 bases). Trimming removed 5 bases at V and 3 bases at J, with 10 bases between. There are 13 residues in the CDR3. Germline CDR1 and CDR2: MNHEY and SVGAGI. This CDR3 is CASSQTTDYGYTF. CDR3 nucleotide sequence: TGTGCCAGCAGTCAGACGACAGACTATGGCTACACCTTC.

This clone was counted a few times. The chain recombines TRBV28 with TRBJ2-3, with 11 bases identical to TRBD2. Germline V gene lookup returns CDR1 MDHEN and CDR2 SYDVKM. This CDR3 is built from 16 residues. Unmatched junction bases numbered 6, after V lost 3 bases and J lost 4 bases. CDR3 DNA sequence: TGTGCCAGCAGTTTCGGTAGCGGGAGGGCGGCAGATACGCAGTATTTT. This translates into CASSFGSGRAADTQYF.

V usage is TRBV4-3 and J usage is TRBJ1-3; 8 nucleotides agree with TRBD1. V dropped 0 bases and J dropped 2; count of bases not matched to a gene: 3. CDR1 and CDR2 (germline): LGHNA, YSLEER. There are 16 residues in the CDR3. The CDR3 spells CASSQDPGGPGNTIYF. The CDR3 DNA reads TGCGCCAGCAGCCAAGATCCAGGGGGCCCTGGAAACACCATATATTTT.

V is TRBV24-1 and J is TRBJ2-1; 10 bases agree with TRBD1. Germline CDR1 reads KGHDR; CDR2 reads SFDVKD. The CDR3 has 15 amino acids. The junction had 6 bases not matched to a gene; V was cut back by 4 bases and J by 7 bases. The CDR3: CATSETGTGVNEQFF. CDR3 sequence (DNA): TGTGCCACCAGTGAGACCGGGACAGGGGTGAATGAGCAGTTCTTC.

Notes on this clone: A much larger clonotype is one base distant, so this may be a read error. The sample contains more than one DNA sequence encoding this CDR3. The rearrangement joins TRBV2 to TRBJ1-5, with unresolved D. The germline V and J ends were trimmed by 7 bases and 4 bases, with 17 bases remaining between them. The CDR3 loop spans 15 amino acids. Looked up from germline, CDR1 is SNHLY and CDR2 is FYNNEI. The CDR3 loop reads CASTAEGLGNQPQHF. CDR3 nucleotides: TGTGCCAGCACAGCAGAGGGTCTAGGAAATCAGCCCCAGCATTTT. Full variable domain (remainder filled in from reference TRBV2 and TRBJ1-5): EPEVTQTPSHQVTQMGQEVILRCVPISNHLYFYWYRQILGQKVEFLVSFYNNEISEKSEIFDDQFSVERPDGSNFTLKIRSTKLEDSAMYFCASTAEGLGNQPQHFGDGTRLSIL.

This clone was seen just once. The chain employs TRBV7-9 and TRBJ2-1, with TRBD1 matching 9 bases. CDR1 and CDR2 from the germline V gene are SEHNR and FQNEAQ (reference sequence). V was pared by 4 bases and J by 4 bases, with 2 bases of the junction left unmatched. There are 14 residues in the CDR3. As DNA, the CDR3 is TGTGCCAGCAGCTCGACAGGGGGGTACAATGAGCAGTTCTTC. This encodes CASSSTGGYNEQFF.

The table lists this clone with a count of one. The genes are TRBV19 and TRBJ2-6; 7 bases line up with TRBD1. CDR1 is LNHDA, CDR2 SQIVND, per germline (reference sequence). The CDR3 covers 18 residues. V lost 1 base and J lost 1; bases outside the gene matches: 7. The CDR3 sequence: CASSIAQGRASGANVLTF. CDR3 nucleotides: TGTGCCAGTAGTATAGCACAGGGGCGGGCGTCTGGGGCCAACGTCCTGACTTTC.

The chain is built from TRBV11-3 and TRBJ2-1; 11 nucleotides agree with TRBD2. The ends lost 3 bases at V and 8 bases at J; junction bases unmatched: 6. Germline V gene lookup returns CDR1 SGHNT and CDR2 YENEEA. CDR3 length equals 15 residues. CDR3 nucleotide sequence: TGTGCCAGCAGCTTTAGTAGCGGGAGGGGGGATGAGCAGTTCTTC. Amino acids: CASSFSSGRGDEQFF. Based on the CDR3 plus reference TRBV11-3 and TRBJ2-1, the full variable domain is EAGVVQSPRYKIIEKKQPVAFWCNPISGHNTLYWYLQNLGQGPELLIRYENEEAVDDSQLPKDRFSAERLKGVDSTLKIQPAELGDSAVYLCASSFSSGRGDEQFFGPGTRLTVL.

The sample holds one count of this clone. The rearrangement links TRBV18 to TRBJ1-5, with TRBD1 as a possible D gene (5 bases). Germline CDR1 and CDR2: KGHSH and LQKENI. The V end was cut by 3 bases, the J end by 1 base, with 16 bases between. The CDR3 length is 17 residues. The CDR3 DNA sequence: TGTGCCAGCTCACCGGAGCTGGGCAGGGTCAGCAATCAGCCCCAGCATTTT. It is translated as CASSPELGRVSNQPQHF.

The rearrangement links TRBV7-2 to TRBJ1-1, with a tentative D call TRBD1 (5 bases). V shed 5 bases and J shed 1 base, with 20 bases lying between them. Germline V CDR1 and CDR2: SGHTA, FQGNSA. The CDR3 has 17 amino acids. In nucleotides, the CDR3 is TGTGCCAGCAGCAGAGAAAAGAACAGGCAAACGAACACTGAAGCTTTCTTT. It is translated as CASSREKNRQTNTEAFF.

This chain joins TRBV6-5 and TRBJ2-2; possible D gene TRBD1, 6 bases. The CDR3 has 15 amino acids. The V gene's germline CDR1 is MNHEY and CDR2 SVGAGI. With 3 bases removed from V and 3 bases from J, the gap between germline ends came to 11 bases. CDR3 sequence reads: CASSYAGDDTGELFF. The CDR3 DNA is TGTGCCAGCAGTTATGCAGGGGACGACACCGGGGAGCTGTTTTTT.

This rearrangement joins TRBV3-1 (or the pseudogene TRBV3-2) to TRBJ1-4, with 10 bases matching TRBD1. Losses at the gene ends were 4 bases for V and 8 bases for J; bases not matched to a gene: 10. The germline V gene encodes CDR1 LGHDT and CDR2 YNNKEL (reference sequence). CDR3 length equals 16 residues. The CDR3 protein is CASSPSDRGIQEKLFF. CDR3 nucleotide sequence: TGTGCCAGCAGCCCCTCGGACAGGGGGATCCAAGAAAAACTGTTTTTT.

The V call is TRBV18, the J call TRBJ1-1, with TRBD1 matching over 8 bases. CDR1 KGHSH and CDR2 LQKENI come from the germline V gene. With V trimmed by 4 bases and J by 0 bases, 10 bases remained unmatched. CDR3 length: 17 amino acids. Here the CDR3 DNA reads TGTGCCAGCTCACTAACCGGGACAGGAGACGTGAACACTGAAGCTTTCTTT. Its translation: CASSLTGTGDVNTEAFF.

The chain has TRBV7-3 and TRBJ2-1; TRBD2 aligns across 13 bases. With V trimmed by 5 bases and J by 7 bases, 8 bases remained unmatched. Per germline, CDR1 SGHTA and CDR2 FQGTGA. CDR3 length: 16 residues. The CDR3 protein is CASSPWTSGRSNEQFF. CDR3 DNA: TGTGCCAGCAGCCCCTGGACTAGCGGGAGAAGTAATGAGCAGTTCTTC.

V usage is TRBV4-1 and J usage is TRBJ1-6; 9 nucleotides align to TRBD1. The V segment lost 4 bases and the J segment 14 bases; nucleotides outside the gene matches: 12. The length of the CDR3 is 15 residues. In germline, CDR1 is MGHRA, CDR2 YSYEKL. The CDR3 DNA sequence: TGCGCCAGCAGCCCAGCGACAGGGGGATTTAAAACCCTCCACTTT. Its translation is CASSPATGGFKTLHF.

The J gene is TRBJ1-1, the V gene TRBV7-2, with 7 bases that match TRBD1. The CDR3 covers 15 residues. With V trimmed by 0 bases and J by 1 base, 2 bases remained unmatched. The V gene's germline CDR1 is SGHTA and CDR2 FQGNSA. This CDR3 reads CASSLARTGNTEAFF. For the CDR3, the DNA is TGTGCCAGCAGCTTAGCTAGGACAGGGAACACTGAAGCTTTCTTT.

This clone occurred a few times. V gene TRBV7-9 combines with J gene TRBJ1-4; 7 nucleotides align to TRBD1. This CDR3 is 14 amino acids long. Germline V lookup: CDR1 SEHNR, CDR2 FQNEAQ (reference sequence). V shed 4 bases and J 7 bases; nucleotides not matched to a gene: 6. The CDR3 DNA sequence: TGTGCCAGCAGCTACTGGACAGGTGGTGAAAAACTGTTTTTT. Translated: CASSYWTGGEKLFF. The complete variable domain, with remaining parts taken from reference TRBV7-9 and TRBJ1-4, reads DTGVSQNPRHKITKRGQNVTFRCDPISEHNRLYWYRQTLGQGPEFLTYFQNEAQLEKSRLLSDRFSAERPKGSFSTLEIQRTEQGDSAMYLCASSYWTGGEKLFFGSGTQLSVL.

V is TRBV7-9 and J is TRBJ2-1, with no clear D. Germline CDR1 and CDR2: SEHNR and FQNEAQ (reference sequence). CDR3 size: 15 residues. The V end lost 3 bases, the J end lost 0 bases, and 9 bases lay between the germline ends. The CDR3 protein is CASSLMTSSYNEQFF. CDR3 DNA sequence: TGTGCCAGCAGCTTGATGACTTCCTCCTACAATGAGCAGTTCTTC.

This clone was detected only once. The rearrangement links TRBV6-4 to TRBJ1-2; 7 bases map to TRBD1. CDR1 MRHNA and CDR2 SNTAGT come from the germline V gene. The CDR3 loop spans 15 amino acids. V trimming: 6 bases; J trimming: 1 base; junction bases outside the gene matches: 8. CDR3 nucleotide sequence: TGTGCCAGCAGACTAACCTGGGACAGTAACTATGGCTACACCTTC. The encoded protein is CASRLTWDSNYGYTF.

This clone has only a few counts. V gene TRBV28 combines with J gene TRBJ2-5, with 12 positions matching TRBD1. The length of the CDR3 is 16 residues. Germline CDR1 and CDR2: MDHEN and SYDVKM. V trimming: 6 bases; J trimming: 5 bases; junction bases outside the gene matches: 10. CDR3 residues: CASRSSGTGGWETQYF. CDR3 nucleotides: TGTGCCAGCAGGTCGTCCGGGACAGGGGGCTGGGAGACCCAGTACTTC. Full variable domain (rest looked up from reference TRBV28 and TRBJ2-5): DVKVTQSSRYLVKRTGEKVFLECVQDMDHENMFWYRQDPGLGLRLIYFSYDVKMKEKGDIPEGYSVSREKKERFSLILESASTNQTSMYLCASRSSGTGGWETQYFGPGTRLLVL.

This chain joins TRBV6-5 and TRBJ2-2; D may be TRBD1 (5 bases). This CDR3 is built from 14 residues. Trimming took off 7 bases at V and 3 bases at J, with 12 bases between the two ends. Germline V gene data show CDR1 as MNHEY and CDR2 as SVGAGI. CDR3 bases: TGTGCCAGCACCATTGGCAGGGACACCGGGGAGCTGTTTTTT. This translates into CASTIGRDTGELFF.

The rearrangement uses TRBV28 and TRBJ1-2; perhaps TRBD1 as D (6 bases). Trimming removed 5 bases at V and 5 bases at J, with 9 bases between. The CDR3 is 12 residues long. Germline lookup yields CDR1 MDHEN and CDR2 SYDVKM. The CDR3 nucleotides are TGTGCCAGCAGTCAAACAGGGTATGGCTACACCTTC. It is translated as CASSQTGYGYTF.

This clone was picked up many times. The CDR3 here is CAIKPGDTGELFF. DNA of the CDR3: TGTGCCATCAAACCCGGGGACACCGGGGAGCTGTTTTTT. The chain recombines TRBV10-3 with TRBJ2-2, with TRBD2 as a possible D gene (5 bases). The germline gives CDR1 ENHRY, CDR2 SYGVKD. This CDR3 is built from 13 residues. The ends were cut back, 7 bases at V and 3 bases at J, with 9 bases in the middle.

The chain joins TRBV7-2 to TRBJ2-2; 8 nucleotides match TRBD2. V lost 2 bases, J lost 3 bases, and 2 bases stayed unmatched. CDR1 and CDR2 from the germline V gene are SGHTA and FQGNSA. This CDR3 is 15 amino acids long. CDR3 in DNA: TGTGCCAGCAGCTTATTCGGGGGGGACACCGGGGAGCTGTTTTTT. Translated, it gives CASSLFGGDTGELFF.

The V call is TRBV28, the J call TRBJ2-1; D remains unclear. Per germline, CDR1 MDHEN and CDR2 SYDVKM. The CDR3 length is 12 residues. V was pared by 6 bases and J by 1 base, with 4 bases between. CDR3 loop: CASRLSYNEQFF. CDR3 nucleotide sequence: TGTGCCAGCAGGCTATCCTACAATGAGCAGTTCTTC.

This clone was found once. V is TRBV4-3 and J is TRBJ2-3; possibly TRBD2 for D (6 bases). CDR3 length: 16 residues. With 0 bases removed from V and 1 base from J, the gap between germline ends came to 11 bases. In germline, CDR1 is LGHNA, CDR2 YSLEER. DNA of the CDR3: TGCGCCAGCAGCCAAGATTCGGCTAGCGGCACAGATACGCAGTATTTT. Translating it yields CASSQDSASGTDTQYF.

V is TRBV7-2 and J is TRBJ2-3; possible D gene TRBD2, 5 bases. CDR1 is SGHTA, CDR2 FQGNSA, per germline. The germline V and J ends were trimmed by 1 base and 4 bases, with 6 bases remaining between them. CDR3 length: 13 residues. CDR3 bases: TGTGCCAGCAGCTTAGAGAGGGCAGATACGCAGTATTTT. This gives the protein CASSLERADTQYF.